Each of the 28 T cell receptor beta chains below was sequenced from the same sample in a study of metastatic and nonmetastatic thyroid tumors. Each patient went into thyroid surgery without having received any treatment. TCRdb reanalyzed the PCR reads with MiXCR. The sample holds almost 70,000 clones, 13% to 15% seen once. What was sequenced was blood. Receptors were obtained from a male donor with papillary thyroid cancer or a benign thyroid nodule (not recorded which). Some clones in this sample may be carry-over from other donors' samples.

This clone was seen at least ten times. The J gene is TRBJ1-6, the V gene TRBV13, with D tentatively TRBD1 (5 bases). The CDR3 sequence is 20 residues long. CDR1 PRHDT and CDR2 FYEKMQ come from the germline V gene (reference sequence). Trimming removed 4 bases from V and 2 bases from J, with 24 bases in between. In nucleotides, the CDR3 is TGTGCCAGCAGCTCCCATGGCACCTACCTTAAAGGGGCCTATAATTCACCCCTCCACTTT. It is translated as CASSSHGTYLKGAYNSPLHF.

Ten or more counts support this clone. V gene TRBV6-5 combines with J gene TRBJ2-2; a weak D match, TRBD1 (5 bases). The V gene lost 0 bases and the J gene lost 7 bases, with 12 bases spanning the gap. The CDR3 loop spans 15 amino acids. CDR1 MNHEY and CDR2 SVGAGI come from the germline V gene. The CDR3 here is CASSYSNSQGGELFF. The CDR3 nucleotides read TGTGCCAGCAGTTACTCGAATAGCCAGGGCGGGGAGCTGTTTTTT.

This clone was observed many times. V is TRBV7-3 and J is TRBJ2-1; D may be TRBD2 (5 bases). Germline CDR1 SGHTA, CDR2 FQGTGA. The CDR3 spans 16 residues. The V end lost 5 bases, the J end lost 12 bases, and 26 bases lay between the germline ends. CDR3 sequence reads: CASSQAGREGYGGQFF. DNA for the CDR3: TGTGCCAGCAGCCAAGCAGGACGGGAAGGGTACGGCGGGCAGTTCTTC. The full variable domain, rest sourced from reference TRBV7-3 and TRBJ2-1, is GAGVSQTPSNKVTEKGKYVELRCDPISGHTALYWYRQSLGQGPEFLIYFQGTGAADDSGLPNDRFFAVRPEGSVSTLKIQRTERGDSAVYLCASSQAGREGYGGQFFGPGTRLTVL.

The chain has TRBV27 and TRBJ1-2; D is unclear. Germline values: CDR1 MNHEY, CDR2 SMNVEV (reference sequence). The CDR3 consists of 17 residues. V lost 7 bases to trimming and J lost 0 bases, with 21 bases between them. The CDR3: CASIPTASVVANYGYTF. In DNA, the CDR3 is TGTGCCAGCATCCCTACGGCCAGTGTAGTAGCTAACTATGGCTACACCTTC.

This chain's CDR3 is CASSLARDLTDTQYF. The CDR3 coding sequence is TGTGCCAGCAGCTTAGCGAGGGACCTCACAGATACGCAGTATTTT. V gene TRBV7-2 combines with J gene TRBJ2-3, with D perhaps TRBD1 or TRBD2 (5 bases each). In germline, CDR1 is SGHTA, CDR2 FQGNSA. Trimming shortened V by 0 bases and J by 2 bases, and 9 bases separated the two germline ends. This CDR3 has 15 amino acids.

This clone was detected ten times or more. CDR3 protein: CASSLDTTRNNSPLHF. CDR3 nucleotides: TGCGCCAGCAGCTTGGACACGACAAGGAATAATTCACCCCTCCACTTT. The chain carries TRBV5-1 and TRBJ1-6; no firm D call. There are 16 residues in the CDR3. The germline V gene has CDR1 SGHRS and CDR2 YFSETQ. The germline V and J ends were trimmed by 0 bases and 5 bases, with 12 bases remaining between them.

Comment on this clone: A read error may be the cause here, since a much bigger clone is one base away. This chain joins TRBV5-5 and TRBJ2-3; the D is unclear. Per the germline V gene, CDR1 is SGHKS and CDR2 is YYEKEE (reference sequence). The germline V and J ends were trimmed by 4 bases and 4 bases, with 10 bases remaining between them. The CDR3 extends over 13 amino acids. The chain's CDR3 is CASSPKESDTQYF. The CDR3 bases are TGTGCCAGCAGCCCGAAGGAGTCAGATACGCAGTATTTT. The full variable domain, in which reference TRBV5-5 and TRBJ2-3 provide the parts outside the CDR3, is DAGVTQSPTHLIKTRGQQVTLRCSPISGHKSVSWYQQVLGQGPQFIFQYYEKEERGRGNFPDRFSARQFPNYSSELNVNALLLGDSALYLCASSPKESDTQYFGPGTRLTVL.

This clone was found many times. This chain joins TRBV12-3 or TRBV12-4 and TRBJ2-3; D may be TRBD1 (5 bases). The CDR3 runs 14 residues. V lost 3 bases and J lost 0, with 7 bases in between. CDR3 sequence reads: CASSFQGSTDTQYF. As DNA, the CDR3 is TGTGCCAGCAGTTTTCAGGGTAGCACAGATACGCAGTATTTT.

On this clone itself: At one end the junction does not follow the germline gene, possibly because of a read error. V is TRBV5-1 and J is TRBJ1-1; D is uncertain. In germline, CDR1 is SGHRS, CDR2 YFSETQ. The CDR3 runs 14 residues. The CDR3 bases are TGCGCTAGCAGCCCCACCCGGTTGTACACTGAAGCTTTCTTT. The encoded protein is CASSPTRLYTEAFF.

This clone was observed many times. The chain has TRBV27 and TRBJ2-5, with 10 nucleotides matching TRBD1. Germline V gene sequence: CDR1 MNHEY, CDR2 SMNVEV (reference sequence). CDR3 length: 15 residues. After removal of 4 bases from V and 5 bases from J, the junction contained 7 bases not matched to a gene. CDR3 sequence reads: CASSSVTGGRETQYF. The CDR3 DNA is TGTGCCAGCAGTTCGGTGACAGGGGGCAGGGAGACCCAGTACTTC.

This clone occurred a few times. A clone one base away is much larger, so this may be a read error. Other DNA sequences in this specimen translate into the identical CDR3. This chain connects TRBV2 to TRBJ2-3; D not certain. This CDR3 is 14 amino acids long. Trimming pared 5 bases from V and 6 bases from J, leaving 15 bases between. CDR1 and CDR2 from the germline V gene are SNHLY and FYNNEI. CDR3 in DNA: TGTGCCAGCAGTCTGGGCCCTGCCCCGGATACGCAGTATTTT. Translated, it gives CASSLGPAPDTQYF.

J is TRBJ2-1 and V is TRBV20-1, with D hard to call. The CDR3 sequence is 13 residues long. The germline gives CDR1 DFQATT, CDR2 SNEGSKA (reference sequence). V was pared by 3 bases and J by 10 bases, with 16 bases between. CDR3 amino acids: CSARPRGKIEQFF. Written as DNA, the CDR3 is TGCAGTGCTAGGCCGCGTGGTAAAATCGAGCAGTTCTTC.

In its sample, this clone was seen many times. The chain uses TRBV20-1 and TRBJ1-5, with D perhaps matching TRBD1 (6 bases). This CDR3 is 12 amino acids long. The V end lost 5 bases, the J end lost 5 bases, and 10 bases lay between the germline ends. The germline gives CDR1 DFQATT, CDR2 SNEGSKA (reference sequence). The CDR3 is CSAGAGDQPQHF. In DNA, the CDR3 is TGCAGTGCTGGGGCAGGGGATCAGCCCCAGCATTTT.

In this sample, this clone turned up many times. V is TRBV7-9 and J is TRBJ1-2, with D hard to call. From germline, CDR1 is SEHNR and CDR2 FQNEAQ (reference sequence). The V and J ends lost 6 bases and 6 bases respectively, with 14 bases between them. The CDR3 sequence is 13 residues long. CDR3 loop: CASRFNGSDGYTF. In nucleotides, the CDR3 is TGTGCCAGCAGATTTAACGGATCAGATGGCTACACCTTC.

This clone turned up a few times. The CDR3 spells CATSENSWRVYEQYF. CDR3 sequence (DNA): TGTGCCACCAGTGAGAACTCTTGGAGAGTCTATGAGCAGTACTTC. This chain links TRBV24-1 with TRBJ2-7; unclear D gene. This CDR3 contains 15 residues. The germline V gene has CDR1 KGHDR and CDR2 SFDVKD. With 4 bases removed from V and 7 bases from J, the gap between germline ends came to 19 bases.

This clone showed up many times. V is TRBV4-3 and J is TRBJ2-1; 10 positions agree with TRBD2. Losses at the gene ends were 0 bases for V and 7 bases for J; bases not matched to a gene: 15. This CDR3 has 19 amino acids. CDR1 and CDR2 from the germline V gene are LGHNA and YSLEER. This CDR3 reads CASSQEGSGRFLYRNEQFF. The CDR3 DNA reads TGCGCCAGCAGCCAAGAGGGTAGCGGGAGGTTCCTGTACAGGAATGAGCAGTTCTTC.

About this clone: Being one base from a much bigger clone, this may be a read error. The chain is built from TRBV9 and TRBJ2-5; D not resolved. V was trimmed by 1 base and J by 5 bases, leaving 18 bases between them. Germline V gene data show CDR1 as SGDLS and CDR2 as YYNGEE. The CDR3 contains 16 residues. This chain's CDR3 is CASSVWSGSSVETQYF. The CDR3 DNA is TGTGCCAGCAGCGTATGGTCGGGTAGCTCAGTGGAGACCCAGTACTTC.

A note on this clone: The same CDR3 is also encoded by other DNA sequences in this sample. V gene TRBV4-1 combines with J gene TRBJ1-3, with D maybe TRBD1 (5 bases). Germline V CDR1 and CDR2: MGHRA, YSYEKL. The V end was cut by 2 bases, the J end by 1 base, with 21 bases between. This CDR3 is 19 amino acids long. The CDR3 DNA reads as TGCGCCAGCAGCCAAATATTTACCGGGACTTCGAGTTCTGGAAACACCATATATTTT. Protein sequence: CASSQIFTGTSSSGNTIYF.

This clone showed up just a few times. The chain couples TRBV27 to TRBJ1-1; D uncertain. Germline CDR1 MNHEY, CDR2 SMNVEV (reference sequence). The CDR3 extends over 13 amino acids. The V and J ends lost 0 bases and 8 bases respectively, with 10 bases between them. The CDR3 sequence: CASSLSSYKEAFF. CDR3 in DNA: TGTGCCAGCAGTTTATCATCCTACAAAGAAGCTTTCTTT.

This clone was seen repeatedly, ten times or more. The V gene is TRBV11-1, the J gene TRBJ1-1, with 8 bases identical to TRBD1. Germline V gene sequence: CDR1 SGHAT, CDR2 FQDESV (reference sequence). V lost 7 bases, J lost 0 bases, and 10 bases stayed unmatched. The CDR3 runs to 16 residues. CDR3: CASIKDRGFMNTEAFF. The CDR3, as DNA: TGTGCCAGCATCAAAGACAGGGGTTTTATGAACACTGAAGCTTTCTTT. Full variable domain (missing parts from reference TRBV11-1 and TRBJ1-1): EAEVAQSPRYKITEKSQAVAFWCDPISGHATLYWYRQILGQGPELLVQFQDESVVDDSQLPKDRFSAERLKGVDSTLKIQPAELGDSAMYLCASIKDRGFMNTEAFFGQGTRLTVV.

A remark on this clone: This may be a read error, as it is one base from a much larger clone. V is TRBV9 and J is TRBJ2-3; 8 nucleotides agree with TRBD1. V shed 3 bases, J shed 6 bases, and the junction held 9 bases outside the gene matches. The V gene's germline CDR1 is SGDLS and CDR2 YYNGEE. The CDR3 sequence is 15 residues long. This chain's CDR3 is CASSAPRDRWDTQYF. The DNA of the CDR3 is TGTGCCAGCAGCGCCCCCCGGGACAGGTGGGATACGCAGTATTTT.

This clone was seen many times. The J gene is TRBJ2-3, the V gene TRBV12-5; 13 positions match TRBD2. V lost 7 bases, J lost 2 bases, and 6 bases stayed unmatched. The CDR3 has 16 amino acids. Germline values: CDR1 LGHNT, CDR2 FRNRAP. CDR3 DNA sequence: TGTGCTAGTGCCCCGGGACTAGCGGGGTACACAGATACGCAGTATTTT. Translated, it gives CASAPGLAGYTDTQYF.

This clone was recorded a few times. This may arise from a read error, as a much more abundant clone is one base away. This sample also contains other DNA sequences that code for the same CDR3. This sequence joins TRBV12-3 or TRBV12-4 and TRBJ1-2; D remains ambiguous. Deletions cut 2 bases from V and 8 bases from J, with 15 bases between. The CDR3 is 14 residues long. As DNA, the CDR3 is TGTGCCAGCAGTTTAAGACCGGGTAACGCAGGCTACACCTTC. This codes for CASSLRPGNAGYTF.

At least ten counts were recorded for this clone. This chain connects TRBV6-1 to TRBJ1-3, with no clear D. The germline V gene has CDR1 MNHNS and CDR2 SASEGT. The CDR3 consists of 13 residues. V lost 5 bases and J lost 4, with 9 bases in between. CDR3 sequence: CASSPNSGNTIYF. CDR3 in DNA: TGTGCCAGCAGTCCAAACAGCGGAAACACCATATATTTT.

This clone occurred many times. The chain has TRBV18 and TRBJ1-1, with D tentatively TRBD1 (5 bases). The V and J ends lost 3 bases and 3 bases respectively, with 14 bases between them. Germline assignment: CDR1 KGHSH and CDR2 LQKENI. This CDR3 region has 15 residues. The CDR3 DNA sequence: TGTGCCAGCTCACCTATCAGAGGGGAGGACACTGAAGCTTTCTTT. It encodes CASSPIRGEDTEAFF.

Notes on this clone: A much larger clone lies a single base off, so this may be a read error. Here the CDR3 reads CASRRTGCNTEAFF. The CDR3 coding sequence is TGTGCCAGCAGGAGGACAGGGTGTAACACTGAAGCTTTCTTT. The gene calls are TRBV14 and TRBJ1-1; 8 bases fit TRBD1. This CDR3 contains 14 residues. The V gene end was trimmed by 6 bases and the J gene end by 2 bases; junction bases not matched to a gene: 5. Germline-derived CDR1 and CDR2 are SGHDN and FVKESK.

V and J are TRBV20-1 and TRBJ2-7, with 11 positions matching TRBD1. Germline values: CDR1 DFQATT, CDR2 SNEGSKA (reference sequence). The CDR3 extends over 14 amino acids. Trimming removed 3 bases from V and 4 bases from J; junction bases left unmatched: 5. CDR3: CSARGGTGGYEQYF. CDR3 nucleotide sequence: TGCAGTGCTAGGGGAGGGACAGGGGGTTACGAGCAGTACTTC.

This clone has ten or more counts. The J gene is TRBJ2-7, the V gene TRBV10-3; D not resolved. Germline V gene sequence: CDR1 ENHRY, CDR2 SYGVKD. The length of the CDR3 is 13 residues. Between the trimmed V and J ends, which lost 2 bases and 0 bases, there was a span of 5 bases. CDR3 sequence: CAISEHDSYEQYV. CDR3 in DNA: TGTGCCATCAGTGAGCACGACTCCTACGAGCAGTACGTC.